The 4 T cell receptor beta chains below all came from one sample that was sequenced in a study of T-cell memory formation after mild COVID-19. TCRdb reprocessed the 5' RACE reads with MiXCR, giving one entry per CDR3 protein. The sample shows tens of thousands of distinct CDR3 sequences, 15% to 20% of them seen only once. The specimen was PBMCs or a T cell subset sorted from them (not recorded which). Every receptor here comes from an adult woman who had mild COVID-19 (a few samples of this study predate the infection). Cell type and time point are not known.

The chain is built from TRBV12-3 or TRBV12-4 and TRBJ1-5, with D uncertain. The CDR3 runs to 13 residues. Trimming removed 5 bases from V and 0 bases from J, with 5 bases in between. DNA of the CDR3: TGTGCCAGCAGTGTATATAGCAATCAGCCCCAGCATTTT. Residues: CASSVYSNQPQHF.

The chain carries TRBV27 and TRBJ2-7, with D possibly being TRBD1 or TRBD2 (6 bases each). Germline CDR1 MNHEY, CDR2 SMNVEV (reference sequence). V was cut by 2 bases and J by 6 bases, with 11 bases left in between. The CDR3 loop spans 13 amino acids. The CDR3, as DNA: TGTGCCAGCAGTTTAGGAGGGGGTGGCGAGCAGTACTTC. The encoded protein is CASSLGGGGEQYF.

The rearrangement uses TRBV10-2 and TRBJ1-2; TRBD1 matches 7 bases. The J segment lost 4 bases and the V segment lost 3 bases, leaving 8 bases of the junction unmatched. This CDR3 contains 15 residues. Germline values: CDR1 WSHSY, CDR2 SAAADI. CDR3 in DNA: TGCGCCAGCAGTGATAGGCAGGGGGTGTTCTATGGCTACACCTTC. Amino acids: CASSDRQGVFYGYTF.

The chain carries TRBV7-9 and TRBJ1-1; D possibly corresponds to TRBD1 (5 bases). This CDR3 contains 11 residues. V was clipped by 8 bases and J by 1 base, with 5 bases between them. From germline, CDR1 is SEHNR and CDR2 FQNEAQ (reference sequence). The CDR3 here is CASGANTEAFF. The CDR3 nucleotides are TGTGCCAGCGGGGCGAACACTGAAGCTTTCTTT. Based on the CDR3 plus reference TRBV7-9 and TRBJ1-1, the full variable domain is DTGVSQNPRHKITKRGQNVTFRCDPISEHNRLYWYRQTLGQGPEFLTYFQNEAQLEKSRLLSDRFSAERPKGSFSTLEIQRTEQGDSAMYLCASGANTEAFFGQGTRLTVV.